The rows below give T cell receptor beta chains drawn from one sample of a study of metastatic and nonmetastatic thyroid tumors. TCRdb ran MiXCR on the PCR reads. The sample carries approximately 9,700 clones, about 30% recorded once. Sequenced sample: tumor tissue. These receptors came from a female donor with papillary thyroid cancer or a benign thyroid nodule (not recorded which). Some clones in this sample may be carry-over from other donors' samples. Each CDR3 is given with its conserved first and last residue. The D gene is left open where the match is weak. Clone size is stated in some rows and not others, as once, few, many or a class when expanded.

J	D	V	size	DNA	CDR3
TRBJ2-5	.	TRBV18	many	TGTGCCAGCTCACCAGGCAGGGTTTACCAAAAGACCCAGTACTTC	CASSPGRVYQKTQYF
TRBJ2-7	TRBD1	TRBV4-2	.	TGTGCCAGCAGCCAAGGACAGGGTATTTCCTACGAGCAGTACTTC	CASSQGQGISYEQYF
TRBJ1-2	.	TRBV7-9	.	TGTGCCAGCAGCTCCTCGGCACCATCAGGCGGCTACACCTTC	CASSSSAPSGGYTF
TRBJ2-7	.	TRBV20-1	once	TGCAGTACCGCGGGGGCTAGACCCGAGCAGTACTTC	CSTAGARPEQYF
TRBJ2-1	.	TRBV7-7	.	TGTGCTAGCAGCTTTCAGGGTTGTGATGAGCAGTTCTTC	CASSFQGCDEQFF
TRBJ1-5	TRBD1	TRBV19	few	TGTGCCAGTAGTCCGCGGGACAGTCGTAATCAGCCCCAGCATTTT	CASSPRDSRNQPQHF
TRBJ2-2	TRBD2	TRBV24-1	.	TGTGCCACCAGTTCCCCCCCGACTAGCGGGAGTGCCGGGGAGCTGTTTTTT	CATSSPPTSGSAGELFF
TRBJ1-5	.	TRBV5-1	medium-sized	TGCGCCAGCAGCTTGGGACAGGTGGATCAGCCCCAGCATTTT	CASSLGQVDQPQHF
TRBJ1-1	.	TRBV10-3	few	TGTGCCATCAGTGAGTCGATGAACACTGAAGCTTTCTTT	CAISESMNTEAFF
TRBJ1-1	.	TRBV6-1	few	TGTGCCAGCAGTGTGACTGAAGCTTTCTTT	CASSVTEAFF
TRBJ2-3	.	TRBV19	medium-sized	TGTGCCAGTAGTAAGGCTAGCGGCACAGATACGCAGTATTTT	CASSKASGTDTQYF
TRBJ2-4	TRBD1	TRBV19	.	TGTGCCTCGGGGACAGGGGGAAGCAAAAACATTCAGTACTTC	CASGTGGSKNIQYF
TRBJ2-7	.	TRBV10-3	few	TGTGCCATCAGTGAGTCGATGAGCGAGCAGTACTTC	CAISESMSEQYF
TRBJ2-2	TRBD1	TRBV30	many	TGTGCCTGGAGTGTACGGGGACAGGGATACACCGGGGAGCTGTTTTTT	CAWSVRGQGYTGELFF
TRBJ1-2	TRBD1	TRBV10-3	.	TGTGCCATCAGTGAGAGGGACAGGGGAACTAACTATGGCTACACCTTC	CAISERDRGTNYGYTF
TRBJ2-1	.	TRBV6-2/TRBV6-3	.	TGTGCCAGCAGTTACTCGGTCGAGTACAATGAGCAGTTCTTC	CASSYSVEYNEQFF